These 22 T cell receptor delta chains originate from one sample sequenced in a study of γδ T cells in repeated Plasmodium falciparum infection. Bulk repertoires came from Vgamma9/Vdelta2+ or Vdelta2-negative gammadelta T cells flow-sorted from PBMC. TCRdb re-called clones from the multiplex PCR reads using CATT. The sample consists of roughly 48,000 delta-chain clones, around 1.6% of them appearing once. Specimen: gamma-delta T cells from blood. The receptor set was obtained from a pool of human donors (malaria-infected and uninfected, not separated).

This clone has a count of ten or more. A read error may be the cause here, since a much bigger clone is one base away. The same CDR3 also results from other DNA sequences found in this sample. The chain uses TRDV1 and TRDJ3, with 11 positions matching TRDD3. The CDR3 sequence is 19 residues long. Germline V gene sequence: CDR1 TSWWSYY, CDR2 QGS. Here the CDR3 reads CALGEKLLGDIWDTRQMFF. CDR3 coding DNA: TGTGCTCTTGGGGAAAAGTTACTGGGGGATATATGGGACACCAGACAGATGTTTTTC.

This clone was seen more than once but under ten times. A much larger clone sits a single nucleotide away, making a read error possible. This chain links TRDV1 with TRDJ1; the match to TRDD3 covers 9 bases. Assignment of the J gene here rests on matching the DNA to germline, because TCRdb gives none. V lost 3 bases, J lost 0 bases, and 26 bases stayed unmatched. The CDR3 loop spans 23 amino acids. Germline V gene data show CDR1 as TSWWSYY and CDR2 as QGS. The CDR3 DNA reads TGTGCTCTTGGGGAGCTAGGAAGCTCCTACGTAGAACTGGGGGACCCATACACCGATAAACTCATCTTT. Translation: CALGELGSSYVELGDPYTDKLIF.

Note on this clone: The TCRdb protein comes from a much larger clone and disagrees with this DNA's translation at residue 16, likely due to a read error; the protein given here is derived from the DNA. The V gene is listed as TRDV1; no J gene was called; TRDD3, the D gene given by the table, was not confirmed from the DNA. In germline, CDR1 is TSWWSYY, CDR2 QGS. This CDR3 has 18 residues. This CDR3 is CALGFRPGGCYYTDKFIF. DNA for the CDR3: TGTGCTCTTGGGTTTAGGCCTGGGGGATGTTACTACACCGATAAATTCATCTTT.

There are many counts of this clone. This chain uses TRDV1 with TRDJ1; 7 bases line up with TRDD3. Looked up from germline, CDR1 is TSWWSYY and CDR2 is QGS. The CDR3 is 17 residues long. Unmatched junction bases numbered 13, after V lost 3 bases and J lost 3 bases. CDR3 in amino acids: CALGDYVGIEVADKLIF. The DNA of the CDR3 is TGTGCTCTTGGGGACTACGTGGGGATAGAGGTGGCCGATAAACTCATCTTT.

This clone occurred many times. The genes are TRDV2 and TRDJ1, with 13 bases identical to TRDD3. Germline CDR1 and CDR2: GEAIGNYY and EKD. The CDR3 length is 17 residues. V was clipped by 4 bases and J by 0 bases; unmatched bases: 7. In DNA, the CDR3 is TGTGCCTGTGATTCACTGGGGGATACGGTGGACACCGATAAACTCATCTTT. Protein: CACDSLGDTVDTDKLIF.

This clone occurred many times. One junction end does not reproduce the germline sequence, and a read error may be involved. The V gene is TRDV1, the J gene TRDJ1; the match to TRDD3 covers 9 bases. The germline gives CDR1 TSWWSYY, CDR2 QGS. The CDR3 spans 15 residues. The CDR3 here is CALGDVLGDTDKFIF. As DNA, the CDR3 is TGTGCTCTTGGGGATGTACTGGGGGACACCGATAAATTCATCTTT.

This clone was picked up a small number of times. With only one base between it and a far larger clone, this is likely a read error. Other nucleotide sequences from this sample produce the same CDR3. This chain connects TRDV1 to TRDJ1, with TRDD2 identical over 8 bases. Here the J gene was assigned by germline matching of the DNA, as TCRdb has none. Germline lookup yields CDR1 TSWWSYY and CDR2 QGS. After removal of 0 bases from V and 1 base from J, the junction contained 13 bases not matched to a gene. CDR3 length: 19 amino acids. CDR3: CALGELHLPTKGSTDKLIF. The CDR3 DNA reads TGTGCTCTTGGGGAACTTCATCTTCCTACGAAGGGCTCCACCGATAAACTCATCTTT.

As for this clone: TCRdb lists the protein of a much larger clone for this DNA, which differs at residue 5, so this is likely a read error; the protein given here is translated from the DNA itself. This chain links TRDV1 with TRDJ1; the match to TRDD3 covers 9 bases. The germline V gene has CDR1 TSWWSYY and CDR2 QGS. J gave up 0 bases and V 4 bases, and 18 bases lay outside the gene matches. The length of the CDR3 is 20 residues. This CDR3 reads CALGGRPVLLGDPYTDKLIF. CDR3 nucleotide sequence: TGTGCTCTTGGGGGACGTCCAGTCCTACTGGGGGACCCGTACACCGATAAACTCATCTTT.

This clone was counted ten times or more. This DNA's translation and the protein TCRdb lists, from a much larger clone, do not match at residue 20, likely due to a read error; the protein shown is translated from the DNA. V and J are TRDV1 and TRDJ1; D perhaps matches TRDD3 (8 bases). The J gene, missing from TCRdb, was assigned here through DNA to germline matching. The V gene's germline CDR1 is TSWWSYY and CDR2 QGS. The CDR3 covers 24 residues. CDR3 sequence (DNA): TGTGCTCTTGGGGATCGCAAGGCCTTCCTTTCCTCGTACTGGGGGTCCCGAGGAACCGGTAAACTCATCTTT. Translation: CALGDRKAFLSSYWGSRGTGKLIF.

This clone turned up a few times. A read error is the likely source, as a far larger clone sits one nucleotide away. Other DNA sequences in the same sample also yield this CDR3. The chain couples TRDV1 to TRDJ1, with a possible D match to TRDD3 (6 bases). Assignment of the J gene here rests on matching the DNA to germline, because TCRdb gives none. The CDR3 is 22 amino acids. The germline V gene encodes CDR1 TSWWSYY and CDR2 QGS. V was cut by 3 bases and J by 0 bases, with 32 bases left in between. The CDR3 coding sequence is TGTGCTCTTGGGGAGCCTCGGCCTTCTATATCTTACTGGGAATCCTACACCGATAAACTCATCTTT. Translation gives CALGEPRPSISYWESYTDKLIF.

In this sample, this clone turned up many times. This sample includes further DNA sequences coding for the same CDR3. The chain employs TRDV1 and TRDJ1; D ambiguous. V dropped 2 bases and J dropped 1 base, with 23 bases sitting between them. The CDR3 is 19 amino acids. Germline CDR1 is TSWWSYY and CDR2 is QGS. This chain's CDR3 is CALGEFGIFWRIFTDKLIF. The DNA of the CDR3 is TGTGCTCTTGGGGAATTCGGCATTTTCTGGCGGATCTTCACCGATAAACTCATCTTT.

This clone was recorded a few times. A read error is likely here: a far larger clone is one base away. The same CDR3 can be traced to other DNA sequences in this sample. Here the V gene is TRDV3, but the J gene went uncalled; the table's D call TRDD3 went unverified against the DNA. This CDR3 is built from 17 residues. Per germline, CDR1 TVYSNPD and CDR2 GDNSRS (reference sequence). CDR3 coding DNA: TGTGCCTTGACCTCTATGGGTGGACTGGGGGACACCGATAAACTCATCTTC. Protein product: CALTSMGGLGDTDKLIF.

This clone was seen many times. With a much larger clone just one base away, this may be a read error. Other nucleotide sequences in the sample specify the same CDR3. This chain joins TRDV1 and TRDJ1; the match to TRDD3 covers 8 bases. J was trimmed by 2 bases and V by 3 bases; bases with no gene match: 8. The CDR3 spans 16 residues. From germline, CDR1 is TSWWSYY and CDR2 QGS. CDR3 sequence: CALGELRDTGTDKLIF. CDR3 DNA sequence: TGTGCTCTTGGGGAGCTGAGGGATACGGGTACCGATAAACTCATCTTT.

On this clone itself: This may come from a read error, since a much larger clone is one base off. Other DNA sequences in the same sample also yield this CDR3. The rearrangement links TRDV2 to TRDJ1; 10 bases line up with TRDD3. CDR3 size: 16 residues. Germline V CDR1 and CDR2: GEAIGNYY, EKD. For the CDR3, the DNA is TGTGCCTGTGACTCCCTACTGGGGGATCTCACCGACAAACTCATCTTT. It yields the protein CACDSLLGDLTDKLIF.

This clone was observed many times. Given a far larger clone just one base away, this is likely a sequencing read error. The same CDR3 arises from other DNA sequences in this sample as well. The CDR3 is CALGELRPGGGHFKLIF. The CDR3 nucleotides are TGTGCCCTTGGGGAACTCAGGCCCGGCGGGGGCCACTTTAAACTCATCTTT. The V gene is TRDV1, the J gene TRDJ1; D is possibly TRDD3 (5 bases). In the absence of a J gene in TCRdb, the DNA was matched to germline to assign it here. Per germline, CDR1 TSWWSYY and CDR2 QGS. CDR3 size: 17 residues.

This clone was picked up many times. The rearrangement uses TRDV2 and TRDJ1; 9 nucleotides line up with TRDD3. The junction had 13 bases not matched to a gene; V was cut back by 3 bases and J by 0 bases. The CDR3 runs to 18 residues. From germline, CDR1 is GEAIGNYY and CDR2 EKD. The CDR3 here is CACDVLGERSLYTDKLIF. CDR3 DNA sequence: TGTGCCTGTGACGTACTGGGGGAGAGGAGTTTGTACACCGATAAACTCATCTTT.

This clone was recorded at least ten times. A much larger clone sits a single nucleotide away, making a read error possible. The genes are TRDV2 and TRDJ2, with a weak D call TRDD3 (6 bases). Trimming left V 0 bases short and J 3 bases short, with 16 bases between. The CDR3 length is 17 residues. Germline V CDR1 and CDR2: GEAIGNYY, EKD. Here the CDR3 reads CACDTVLGMNLTAQLFF. CDR3 bases: TGTGCCTGTGACACCGTACTGGGAATGAACCTGACAGCACAACTCTTCTTT.

Concerning this clone: One base separates it from a far larger clone, so it is likely a read error. Other DNA variants within this sample encode the same CDR3. This rearrangement joins TRDV1 to TRDJ1; maybe TRDD2 (7 bases). The CDR3 sequence is 20 residues long. Germline-derived CDR1 and CDR2 are TSWWSYY and QGS. CDR3 DNA sequence: TGTGCTCTTGGGGAAAAGACGAAGGCCTTCCTGGGGAGTTACACCGATAAGCTCATCTTT. Amino acids: CALGEKTKAFLGSYTDKLIF.

In the case of this clone: The mismatch at residue 21 between this DNA's translation and the TCRdb protein of a much larger clone likely reflects a read error; the protein shown is translated from the DNA. The V gene reported is TRDV1; the J gene is uncalled; TRDD3 is taken as the D call from the table, unchecked against the DNA. From germline, CDR1 is TSWWSYY and CDR2 QGS. The CDR3 extends over 22 amino acids. CDR3 nucleotides: TGTGCTCTTGGGGACTGGACTTCCCGTCTCTGGGGGATCCTTTCTTACACCGATAAACTCACCTTT. This translates into CALGDWTSRLWGILSYTDKLTF.

This clone has a handful of counts. TCRdb has a much larger clone's protein, which differs at residue 6 from the translation of this DNA, likely because of a read error; what is shown is the protein translated from the DNA. The chain uses TRDV1 and TRDJ1; 8 bases are a match to TRDD2. TCRdb carries no J gene annotation; the J gene was assigned here by matching the DNA with germline. This CDR3 spans 15 amino acids. Germline trimming cut 3 bases from V and 4 bases from J; bases unmatched to any gene: 7. In germline, CDR1 is TSWWSYY, CDR2 QGS. This CDR3 is CALGEFPPSYDKLIF. The DNA of the CDR3 is TGTGCTCTTGGGGAGTTCCCTCCTTCCTACGATAAACTCATCTTT.

This clone appeared a few times. TCRdb's entry gives the protein of a much larger clone, which mismatches this DNA's translation at residues 16 and 20, likely from a read error; the protein reported here is translated from the DNA. This chain connects TRDV1 to TRDJ1, with a possible D match to TRDD3 (6 bases). CDR1 and CDR2 (germline): TSWWSYY, QGS. This CDR3 region has 23 residues. CDR3 loop: CALGPLPSRKAYELGMRVDELIF. The DNA for the CDR3 is TGTGCTCTTGGCCCATTACCCAGCCGCAAAGCCTACGAGCTGGGGATGCGCGTCGATGAACTCATCTTT.

Ten or more counts support this clone. This chain's CDR3 is CACYHITGGYASTDKLIF. The DNA for the CDR3 is TGTGCCTGTTATCATATTACTGGGGGATACGCCTCAACCGATAAACTCATCTTT. The genes are TRDV2 and TRDJ1; 13 bases align to TRDD3. CDR1 GEAIGNYY and CDR2 EKD come from the germline V gene. This CDR3 is built from 18 residues. The J segment lost 2 bases and the V segment lost 6 bases, leaving 14 bases of the junction unmatched.